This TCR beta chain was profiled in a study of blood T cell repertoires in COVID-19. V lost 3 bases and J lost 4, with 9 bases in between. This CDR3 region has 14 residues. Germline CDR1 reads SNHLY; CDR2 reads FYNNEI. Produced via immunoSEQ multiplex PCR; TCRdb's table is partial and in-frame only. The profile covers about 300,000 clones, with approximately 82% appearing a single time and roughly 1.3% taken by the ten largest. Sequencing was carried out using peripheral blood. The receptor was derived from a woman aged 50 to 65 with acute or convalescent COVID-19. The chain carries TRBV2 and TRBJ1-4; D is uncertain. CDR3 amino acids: CASSEAVYNEKLFF. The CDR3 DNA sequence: TGTGCCAGCAGTGAGGCAGTATATAATGAAAAACTGTTTTTT.